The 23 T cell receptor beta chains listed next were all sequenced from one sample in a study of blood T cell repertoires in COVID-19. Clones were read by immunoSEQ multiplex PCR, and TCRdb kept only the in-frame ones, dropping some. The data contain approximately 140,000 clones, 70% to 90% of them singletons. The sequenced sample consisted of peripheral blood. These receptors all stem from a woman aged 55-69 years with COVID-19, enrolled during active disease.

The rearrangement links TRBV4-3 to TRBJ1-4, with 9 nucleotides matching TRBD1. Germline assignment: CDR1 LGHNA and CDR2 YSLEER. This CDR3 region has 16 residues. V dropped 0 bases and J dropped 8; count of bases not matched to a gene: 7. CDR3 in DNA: TGCGCCAGCAGCCAAGATCGGGGACAGGGTATGGAAAAACTGTTTTTT. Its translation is CASSQDRGQGMEKLFF.

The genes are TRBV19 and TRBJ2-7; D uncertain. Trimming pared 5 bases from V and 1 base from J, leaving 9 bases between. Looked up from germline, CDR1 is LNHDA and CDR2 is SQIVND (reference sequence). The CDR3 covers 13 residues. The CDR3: CASSLSNSYEQYF. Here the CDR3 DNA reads TGTGCCAGTAGTTTGAGCAATTCCTACGAGCAGTACTTC.

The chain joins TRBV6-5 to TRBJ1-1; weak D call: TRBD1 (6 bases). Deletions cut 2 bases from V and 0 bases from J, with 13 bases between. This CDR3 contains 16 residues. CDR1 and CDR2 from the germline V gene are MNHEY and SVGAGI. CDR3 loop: CASSYLGTGLNTEAFF. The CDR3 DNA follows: TGTGCCAGCAGTTACCTGGGCACAGGGCTGAACACTGAAGCTTTCTTT.

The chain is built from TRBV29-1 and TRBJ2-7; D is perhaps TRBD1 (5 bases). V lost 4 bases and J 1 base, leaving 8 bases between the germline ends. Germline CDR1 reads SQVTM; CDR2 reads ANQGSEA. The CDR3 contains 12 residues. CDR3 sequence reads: CSVVTVSYEQYF. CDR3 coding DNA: TGCAGCGTTGTGACAGTTTCCTACGAGCAGTACTTC.

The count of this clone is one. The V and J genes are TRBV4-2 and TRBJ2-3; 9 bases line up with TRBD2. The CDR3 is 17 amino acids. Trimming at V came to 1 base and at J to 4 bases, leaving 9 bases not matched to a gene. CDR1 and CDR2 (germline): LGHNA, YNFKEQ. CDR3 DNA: TGTGCCAGCAGCCAAGGAATAGCGGGGGCTCGCGCAGATACGCAGTATTTT. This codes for CASSQGIAGARADTQYF.

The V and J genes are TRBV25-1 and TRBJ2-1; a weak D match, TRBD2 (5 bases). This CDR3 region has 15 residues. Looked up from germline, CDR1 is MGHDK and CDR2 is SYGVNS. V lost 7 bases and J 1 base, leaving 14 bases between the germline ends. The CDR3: CASKSGSPSYNEQFF. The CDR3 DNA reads TGTGCCAGCAAGTCGGGGTCCCCTTCCTACAATGAGCAGTTCTTC.

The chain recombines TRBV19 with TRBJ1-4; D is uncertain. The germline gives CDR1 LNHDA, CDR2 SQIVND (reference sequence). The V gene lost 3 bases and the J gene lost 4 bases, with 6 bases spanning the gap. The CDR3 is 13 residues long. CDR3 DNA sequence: TGTGCCAGTAGTATGGCCCGTAATGAAAAACTGTTTTTT. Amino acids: CASSMARNEKLFF.

The CDR3 DNA follows: TGTGCCAGCAGTTTAGGGACTAGCGGGGGGCGGAATGAGCAGTTCTTC. Its protein product is CASSLGTSGGRNEQFF. This chain uses TRBV27 with TRBJ2-1, with TRBD2 matching 15 bases. This CDR3 has 16 amino acids. Unmatched junction bases numbered 3, after V lost 2 bases and J lost 7 bases. Germline loops: CDR1 MNHEY, CDR2 SMNVEV (reference sequence).

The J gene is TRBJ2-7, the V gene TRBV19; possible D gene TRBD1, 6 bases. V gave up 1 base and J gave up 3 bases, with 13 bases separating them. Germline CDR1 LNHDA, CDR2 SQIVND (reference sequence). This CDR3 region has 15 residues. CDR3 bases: TGTGCCAGTAGTATAGCAGGGGCTCCCTACTACGAGCAGTACTTC. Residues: CASSIAGAPYYEQYF.

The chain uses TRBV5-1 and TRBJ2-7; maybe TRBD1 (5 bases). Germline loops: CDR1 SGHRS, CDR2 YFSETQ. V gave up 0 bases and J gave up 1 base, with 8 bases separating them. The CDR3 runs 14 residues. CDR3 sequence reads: CASSLVGASYEQYF. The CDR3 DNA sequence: TGCGCCAGCAGCTTGGTTGGGGCTTCCTACGAGCAGTACTTC. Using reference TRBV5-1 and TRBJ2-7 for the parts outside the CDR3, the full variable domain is KAGVTQTPRYLIKTRGQQVTLSCSPISGHRSVSWYQQTPGQGLQFLFEYFSETQRNKGNFPGRFSGRQFSNSRSEMNVSTLELGDSALYLCASSLVGASYEQYFGPGTRLTVT.

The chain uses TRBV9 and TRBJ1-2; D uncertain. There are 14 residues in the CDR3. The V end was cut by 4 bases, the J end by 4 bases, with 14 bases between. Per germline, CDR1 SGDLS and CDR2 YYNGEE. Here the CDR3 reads CASSSEREGYGYTF. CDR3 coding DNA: TGTGCCAGCAGCTCCGAGAGGGAGGGCTATGGCTACACCTTC.

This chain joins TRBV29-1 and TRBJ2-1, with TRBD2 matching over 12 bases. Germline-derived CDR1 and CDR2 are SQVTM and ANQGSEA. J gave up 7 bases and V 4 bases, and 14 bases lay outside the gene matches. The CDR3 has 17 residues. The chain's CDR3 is CSVVLAGGSRLWNEQFF. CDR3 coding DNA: TGCAGCGTTGTTCTAGCGGGGGGGTCCCGCCTTTGGAATGAGCAGTTCTTC.

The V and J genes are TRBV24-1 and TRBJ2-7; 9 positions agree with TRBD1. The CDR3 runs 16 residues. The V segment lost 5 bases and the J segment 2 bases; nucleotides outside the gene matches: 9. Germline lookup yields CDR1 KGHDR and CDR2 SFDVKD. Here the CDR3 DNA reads TGTGCCACCAGTGTGGGAGCCGGGACAGGGACCTACGAGCAGTACTTC. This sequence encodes CATSVGAGTGTYEQYF.

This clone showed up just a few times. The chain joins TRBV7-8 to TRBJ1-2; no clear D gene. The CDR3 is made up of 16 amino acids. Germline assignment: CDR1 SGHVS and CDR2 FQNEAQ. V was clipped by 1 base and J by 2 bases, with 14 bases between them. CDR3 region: CASSLVAGERNYGYTF. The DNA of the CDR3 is TGTGCCAGCAGCTTAGTCGCCGGGGAACGAAACTATGGCTACACCTTC.

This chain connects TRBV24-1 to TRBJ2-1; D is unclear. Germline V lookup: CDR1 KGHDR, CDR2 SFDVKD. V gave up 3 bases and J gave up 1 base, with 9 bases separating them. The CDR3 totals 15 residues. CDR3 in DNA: TGTGCCACCAGTGATACCCGACAATCCTACAATGAGCAGTTCTTC. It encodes CATSDTRQSYNEQFF.

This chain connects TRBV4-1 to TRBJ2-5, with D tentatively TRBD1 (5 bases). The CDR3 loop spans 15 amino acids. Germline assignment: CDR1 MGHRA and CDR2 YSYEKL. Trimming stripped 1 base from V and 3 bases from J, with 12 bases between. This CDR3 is CASSQGWAGKETQYF. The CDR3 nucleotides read TGCGCCAGCAGCCAAGGTTGGGCAGGGAAAGAGACCCAGTACTTC.

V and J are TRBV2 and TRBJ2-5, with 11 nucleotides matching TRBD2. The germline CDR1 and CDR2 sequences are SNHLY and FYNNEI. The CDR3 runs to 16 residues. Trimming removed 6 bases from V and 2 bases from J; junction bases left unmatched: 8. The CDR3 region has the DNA TGTGCCAGCAGGGGGAGTGGGACTAGCGGACAAGAGACCCAGTACTTC. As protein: CASRGSGTSGQETQYF.

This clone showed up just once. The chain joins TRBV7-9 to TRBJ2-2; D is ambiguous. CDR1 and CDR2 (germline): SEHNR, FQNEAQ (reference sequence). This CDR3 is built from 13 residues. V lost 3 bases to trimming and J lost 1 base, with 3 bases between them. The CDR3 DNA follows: TGTGCCAGCAGCTTTAAGAACACCGGGGAGCTGTTTTTT. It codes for CASSFKNTGELFF.

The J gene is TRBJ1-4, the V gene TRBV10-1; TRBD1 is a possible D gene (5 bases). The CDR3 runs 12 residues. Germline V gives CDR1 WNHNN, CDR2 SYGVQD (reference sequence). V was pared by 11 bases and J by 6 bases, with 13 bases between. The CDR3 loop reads CARRQFDEKLFF. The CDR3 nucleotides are TGCGCCCGCCGACAGTTTGATGAAAAACTGTTTTTT.

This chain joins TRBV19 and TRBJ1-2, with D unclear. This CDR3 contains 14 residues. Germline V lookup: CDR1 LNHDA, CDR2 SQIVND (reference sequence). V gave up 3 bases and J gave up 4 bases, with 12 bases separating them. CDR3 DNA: TGTGCCAGTAGTATCGAGAGGTTTGGCTATGGCTACACCTTC. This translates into CASSIERFGYGYTF.

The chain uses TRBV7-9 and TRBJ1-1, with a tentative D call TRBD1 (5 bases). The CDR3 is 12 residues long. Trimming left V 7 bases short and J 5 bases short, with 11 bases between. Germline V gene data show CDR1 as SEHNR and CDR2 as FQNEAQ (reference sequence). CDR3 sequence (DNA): TGTGCCAGCATGAAGGGGTGGACTGAAGCTTTCTTT. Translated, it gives CASMKGWTEAFF.

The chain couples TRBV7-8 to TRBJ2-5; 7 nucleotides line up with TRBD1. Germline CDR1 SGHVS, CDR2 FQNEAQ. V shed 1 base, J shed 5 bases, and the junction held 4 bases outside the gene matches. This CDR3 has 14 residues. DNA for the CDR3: TGTGCCAGCAGCTTAGTGGGCAGGGGGGAGACCCAGTACTTC. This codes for CASSLVGRGETQYF.

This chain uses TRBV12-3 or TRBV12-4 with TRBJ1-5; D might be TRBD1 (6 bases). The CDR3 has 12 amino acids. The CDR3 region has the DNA TGTGCTACAGGGTATAGCAATCAGCCCCAGCATTTT. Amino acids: CATGYSNQPQHF.